These 27 T cell receptor beta chains were sequenced from one sample in a study of beta chain features in type 1 diabetes. Sequenced material consisted of expressed TCRB transcripts (all of the isolated RNA was reverse transcribed). Clones were sequenced by immunoSEQ multiplex PCR, and TCRdb holds only the in-frame ones, with some missing. The sample lists some 410,000 clones; 14% were seen once. The sample consisted of naive CD4+ T cells from blood. These receptors came from a man aged 25 to 45 in good health.

Here the CDR3 reads CASSLQGGTGNTIYF. CDR3 DNA sequence: TGTGCCAGCAGTTTACAGGGAGGAACTGGAAACACCATATATTTT. The rearrangement joins TRBV6-5 to TRBJ1-3; perhaps TRBD1 as D (6 bases). Trimming pared 4 bases from V and 2 bases from J, leaving 12 bases between. CDR3 length: 15 residues. Germline V gene data show CDR1 as MNHEY and CDR2 as SVGAGI.

The V and J genes are TRBV9 and TRBJ2-7; maybe TRBD2 (6 bases). V was clipped by 0 bases and J by 0 bases, with 7 bases between them. The germline V gene has CDR1 SGDLS and CDR2 YYNGEE. There are 14 residues in the CDR3. CDR3 loop: CASSVVAASYEQYF. Here the CDR3 DNA reads TGTGCCAGCAGCGTAGTAGCGGCCTCCTACGAGCAGTACTTC.

This clone was found a few times. The CDR3 sequence: CASSGRDGTYEQYV. In DNA, the CDR3 is TGTGCCAGCTCAGGGCGGGACGGAACCTACGAGCAGTACGTC. V gene TRBV18 combines with J gene TRBJ2-7; D perhaps matches TRBD2 (6 bases). The CDR3 spans 14 residues. V was cut by 5 bases and J by 2 bases, with 13 bases left in between. In germline, CDR1 is KGHSH, CDR2 LQKENI.

Remarks on this clone: Different DNA sequences within this sample yield the same CDR3. The chain joins TRBV18 to TRBJ2-1; TRBD2 matches at 13 bases. The V gene end was trimmed by 5 bases and the J gene end by 7 bases; junction bases not matched to a gene: 5. In germline, CDR1 is KGHSH, CDR2 LQKENI. The CDR3 contains 15 residues. This chain's CDR3 is CASSRTSGSYNEQFF. In DNA, the CDR3 is TGTGCCAGCTCAAGGACTAGCGGGAGTTATAATGAGCAGTTCTTC.

This chain uses TRBV9 with TRBJ1-6; D call uncertain. Germline loops: CDR1 SGDLS, CDR2 YYNGEE. The CDR3 covers 15 residues. V was pared by 4 bases and J by 8 bases, with 16 bases between. CDR3 bases: TGTGCCAGCAGCCCGACCGAGGGATCTTATTCACCCCTCCACTTT. Residues: CASSPTEGSYSPLHF. Using reference TRBV9 and TRBJ1-6 for the parts outside the CDR3, the full variable domain is DSGVTQTPKHLITATGQRVTLRCSPRSGDLSVYWYQQSLDQGLQFLIQYYNGEERAKGNILERFSAQQFPDLHSELNLSSLELGDSALYFCASSPTEGSYSPLHFGNGTRLTVT.

This clone showed up just a few times. The chain recombines TRBV10-3 with TRBJ2-7; 9 positions match TRBD1. This CDR3 is 15 amino acids long. V shed 10 bases and J 6 bases; nucleotides not matched to a gene: 16. Germline V gene sequence: CDR1 ENHRY, CDR2 SYGVKD. This CDR3 is CATRTPGDRESEQYV. The CDR3 DNA reads as TGTGCCACCCGGACTCCTGGGGACAGGGAGTCCGAGCAGTACGTC.

This clone has just one count. The rearrangement links TRBV5-6 to TRBJ2-5, with D perhaps TRBD1 or TRBD2 (5 bases each). Germline assignment: CDR1 SGHDT and CDR2 YYEEEE. CDR3 length: 13 amino acids. V was clipped by 4 bases and J by 4 bases, with 11 bases between them. This CDR3 reads CASSPYGGETQYF. The CDR3 bases are TGTGCCAGCAGCCCGTATGGGGGAGAGACCCAGTACTTC.

This clone has more than one count but fewer than ten. Other DNA sequences from this sample encode an identical CDR3 as well. The gene calls are TRBV30 and TRBJ1-1; 7 bases line up with TRBD1. The CDR3 loop spans 12 amino acids. Germline V lookup: CDR1 GTSNPN, CDR2 SVGIG (reference sequence). Germline trimming cut 1 base from V and 6 bases from J; bases unmatched to any gene: 2. This chain's CDR3 is CAWSGTGAEAFF. In DNA, the CDR3 is TGTGCCTGGAGTGGAACAGGGGCTGAAGCTTTCTTT.

This clone was detected only a few times. The chain joins TRBV23-1 to TRBJ2-7; D unclear. TRBV23-1 belongs to the ORF category, with a function that is uncertain. V lost 8 bases and J lost 3, with 20 bases in between. The CDR3 contains 15 residues. The CDR3 DNA sequence: TGCGCCAGCTCCCACGGGCCTCTAGTTTACTACGAGCAGTACGTC. This translates into CASSHGPLVYYEQYV.

The V and J genes are TRBV15 and TRBJ1-5; D might be TRBD1 (5 bases). V lost 5 bases and J 7 bases, leaving 15 bases between the germline ends. This CDR3 region has 14 residues. Germline V CDR1 and CDR2: LNHNV, YYDKDF (reference sequence). CDR3 sequence reads: CATSGPGFGQPQHF. CDR3 coding DNA: TGTGCCACCAGCGGCCCAGGGTTTGGCCAGCCCCAGCATTTT.

CDR3 region: CASSLTTGAEKLFF. CDR3 bases: TGTGCCAGCAGCTTAACGACAGGGGCTGAAAAACTGTTTTTT. The chain couples TRBV7-9 to TRBJ1-4; 8 nucleotides line up with TRBD1. Germline V lookup: CDR1 SEHNR, CDR2 FQNEAQ (reference sequence). Trimming removed 2 bases from V and 7 bases from J; junction bases left unmatched: 3. This CDR3 contains 14 residues.

V usage is TRBV29-1 and J usage is TRBJ1-4; D may be TRBD1 (6 bases). The CDR3 runs to 13 residues. V lost 6 bases and J 7 bases, leaving 15 bases between the germline ends. The germline V gene has CDR1 SQVTM and CDR2 ANQGSEA. The DNA of the CDR3 is TGCAGCGTCATGGGGGGCTCCGGTGAAAAACTGTTTTTT. It codes for CSVMGGSGEKLFF.

Only one count was recorded for this clone. The rearrangement uses TRBV10-3 and TRBJ2-5, with D tentatively TRBD1 (6 bases). Germline V gene data show CDR1 as ENHRY and CDR2 as SYGVKD. V was cut by 6 bases and J by 5 bases, with 16 bases left in between. CDR3 length equals 14 residues. The CDR3 loop is CAIRGDTKAETQYF. CDR3 nucleotides: TGTGCCATCAGGGGGGACACCAAGGCGGAGACCCAGTACTTC.

The gene calls are TRBV11-2 and TRBJ2-3; unclear D gene. Trimming took off 3 bases at V and 0 bases at J, with 7 bases between the two ends. The CDR3 runs 14 residues. The germline CDR1 and CDR2 sequences are SGHAT and FQNNGV. The CDR3 loop is CASSFPPSTDTQYF. The CDR3 region has the DNA TGTGCCAGCAGCTTTCCTCCTAGCACAGATACGCAGTATTTT.

The chain recombines TRBV6-5 with TRBJ2-5, with D possibly matching TRBD1 (6 bases). Trimming removed 6 bases from V and 5 bases from J, with 16 bases in between. In germline, CDR1 is MNHEY, CDR2 SVGAGI. This CDR3 has 14 amino acids. CDR3: CASRLQGNRETQYF. The CDR3, as DNA: TGTGCCAGCAGACTACAGGGTAACAGGGAGACCCAGTACTTC.

The V call is TRBV29-1, the J call TRBJ2-5; 9 bases fit TRBD1. This CDR3 is 13 amino acids long. Germline V gives CDR1 SQVTM, CDR2 ANQGSEA. The V gene end was trimmed by 4 bases and the J gene end by 5 bases; junction bases not matched to a gene: 5. The DNA of the CDR3 is TGCAGCGTTGGAAGGACAGGGGACGAGACCCAGTACTTC. It specifies CSVGRTGDETQYF.

In this sample, this clone turned up a few times. This sequence joins TRBV6-5 and TRBJ2-1; D possibly corresponds to TRBD2 (6 bases). Trimming left V 5 bases short and J 1 base short, with 9 bases between. Germline V gene sequence: CDR1 MNHEY, CDR2 SVGAGI. The CDR3 sequence is 14 residues long. The CDR3 bases are TGTGCCAGCAGTCGCGGGGAGTCCTACAATGAGCAGTTCTTC. Translation gives CASSRGESYNEQFF.

The chain has TRBV29-1 and TRBJ2-5; tentative D call: TRBD2 (6 bases). V was clipped by 6 bases and J by 1 base, with 9 bases between them. Germline lookup yields CDR1 SQVTM and CDR2 ANQGSEA. The CDR3 totals 12 residues. This CDR3 is CSVRDFQETQYF. The DNA of the CDR3 is TGCAGCGTCCGGGACTTCCAAGAGACCCAGTACTTC.

The rearrangement joins TRBV10-3 to TRBJ1-2; D ambiguous. The CDR3 is 13 residues long. Germline CDR1 reads ENHRY; CDR2 reads SYGVKD. V gave up 2 bases and J gave up 3 bases, with 7 bases separating them. The CDR3 loop is CAISETGDYGYTF. CDR3 DNA sequence: TGTGCCATCAGTGAGACCGGGGACTATGGCTACACCTTC.

This clone was counted a few times. The chain recombines TRBV23-1 with TRBJ2-7; 8 bases align to TRBD1. TRBV23-1 is sorted into the ORF group, with uncertain function. The CDR3 extends over 18 amino acids. The trim removed 1 base at V and 5 bases at J, leaving 16 bases unmatched. The chain's CDR3 is CASSQWTGRFWAIDEQYV. In DNA, the CDR3 is TGCGCCAGCAGTCAATGGACAGGGAGGTTTTGGGCCATCGACGAGCAGTACGTC.

This clone has only a few counts. This chain joins TRBV4-3 and TRBJ1-4; unclear D gene. The CDR3 has 15 residues. Trimming removed 4 bases from V and 0 bases from J, with 9 bases in between. Germline loops: CDR1 LGHNA, CDR2 YSLEER. DNA of the CDR3: TGCGCCAGCAGCCCTGCGGGGACAACTAATGAAAAACTGTTTTTT. This sequence encodes CASSPAGTTNEKLFF.

This clone came up a few times. CDR3 residues: CASSFGTSGRNEQFF. The CDR3 DNA reads as TGCGCCAGCAGCTTCGGGACTAGCGGGAGAAATGAGCAGTTCTTC. This rearrangement joins TRBV5-1 to TRBJ2-1, with 14 bases that match TRBD2. V trimming: 2 bases; J trimming: 7 bases; junction bases outside the gene matches: 2. Germline V gives CDR1 SGHRS, CDR2 YFSETQ. The CDR3 consists of 15 residues.

This clone has a single count. The rearrangement joins TRBV6-5 to TRBJ2-2; 7 bases match TRBD2. The germline gives CDR1 MNHEY, CDR2 SVGAGI. The CDR3 totals 16 residues. The junction had 3 bases not matched to a gene; V was cut back by 2 bases and J by 0 bases. The CDR3 nucleotides read TGTGCCAGCAGTTACACCAGCGGGGCGAACACCGGGGAGCTGTTTTTT. Protein product: CASSYTSGANTGELFF.

This clone was picked up a small number of times. The chain is built from TRBV10-3 and TRBJ1-6, with a tentative D call TRBD1 (6 bases). This CDR3 has 17 amino acids. Between the trimmed V and J ends, which lost 6 bases and 8 bases, there was a span of 23 bases. Germline values: CDR1 ENHRY, CDR2 SYGVKD. This CDR3 reads CAIRSSGDDREDSPLHF. The CDR3 region has the DNA TGTGCCATCAGATCGTCAGGGGACGACCGAGAGGATTCACCCCTCCACTTT.

This clone was picked up a small number of times. Other DNA sequences in this sample translate to the same CDR3. The chain carries TRBV30 and TRBJ2-3; the D gene is possibly TRBD2 (5 bases). In germline, CDR1 is GTSNPN, CDR2 SVGIG (reference sequence). The CDR3 length is 11 residues. V was pared by 3 bases and J by 5 bases, with 6 bases between. CDR3 bases: TGTGCCTGGAGAGGAGGAGATACGCAGTATTTT. Its translation is CAWRGGDTQYF. Combining the CDR3 with reference TRBV30 and TRBJ2-3 gives the whole variable domain SQTIHQWPATLVQPVGSPLSLECTVEGTSNPNLYWYRQAAGRGLQLLFYSVGIGQISSEVPQNLSASRPQDRQFILSSKKLLLSDSGFYLCAWRGGDTQYFGPGTRLTVL.

The chain recombines TRBV6-6 with TRBJ2-3; D is uncertain. The CDR3 contains 12 residues. Germline assignment: CDR1 MNHNY and CDR2 SVGAGI (reference sequence). The V end lost 2 bases, the J end lost 6 bases, and 6 bases lay between the germline ends. The chain's CDR3 is CASSYRHDTQYF. In DNA form, the CDR3 reads TGTGCCAGCAGTTACCGACACGATACGCAGTATTTT.

The chain is built from TRBV6-5 and TRBJ2-7; a possible D gene is TRBD1 (6 bases). Germline loops: CDR1 MNHEY, CDR2 SVGAGI. The length of the CDR3 is 14 residues. Trimming removed 8 bases from V and 2 bases from J, with 16 bases in between. CDR3 residues: CASGEYGTTYEQYF. In DNA form, the CDR3 reads TGTGCCAGCGGCGAATACGGGACAACCTACGAGCAGTACTTC.